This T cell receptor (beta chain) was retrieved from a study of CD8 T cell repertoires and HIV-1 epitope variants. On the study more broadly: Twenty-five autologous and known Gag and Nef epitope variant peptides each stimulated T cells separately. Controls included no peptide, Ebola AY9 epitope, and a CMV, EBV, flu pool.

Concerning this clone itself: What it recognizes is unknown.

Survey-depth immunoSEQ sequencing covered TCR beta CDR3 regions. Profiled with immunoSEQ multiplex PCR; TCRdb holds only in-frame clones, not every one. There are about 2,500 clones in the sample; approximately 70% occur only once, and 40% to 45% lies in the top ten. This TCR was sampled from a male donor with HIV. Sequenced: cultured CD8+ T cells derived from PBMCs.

The DNA for the CDR3 is TGCGCCAGCAGCTTGGAACCTTCGGGCTCAAACATTCAGTACTTC. It encodes CASSLEPSGSNIQYF. The rearrangement uses TRBV5-1 and TRBJ2-4, with no clear D. Trimming shortened V by 0 bases and J by 6 bases, and 13 bases separated the two germline ends. In germline, CDR1 is SGHRS, CDR2 YFSETQ. This CDR3 region has 15 residues. Full variable domain (missing parts from reference TRBV5-1 and TRBJ2-4): KAGVTQTPRYLIKTRGQQVTLSCSPISGHRSVSWYQQTPGQGLQFLFEYFSETQRNKGNFPGRFSGRQFSNSRSEMNVSTLELGDSALYLCASSLEPSGSNIQYFGAGTRLSVL.